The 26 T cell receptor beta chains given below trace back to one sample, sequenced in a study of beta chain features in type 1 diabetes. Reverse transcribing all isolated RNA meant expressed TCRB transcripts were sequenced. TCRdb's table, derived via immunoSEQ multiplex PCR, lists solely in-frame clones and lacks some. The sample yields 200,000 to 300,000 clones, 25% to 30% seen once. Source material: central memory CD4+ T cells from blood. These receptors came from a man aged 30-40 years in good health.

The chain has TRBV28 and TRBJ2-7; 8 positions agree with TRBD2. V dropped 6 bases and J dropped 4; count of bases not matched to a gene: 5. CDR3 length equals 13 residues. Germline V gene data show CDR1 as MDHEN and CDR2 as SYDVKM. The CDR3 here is CASRSGGGYEQYF. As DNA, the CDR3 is TGTGCCAGCAGGAGCGGGGGAGGGTACGAGCAGTACTTC. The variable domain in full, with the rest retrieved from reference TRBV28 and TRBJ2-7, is DVKVTQSSRYLVKRTGEKVFLECVQDMDHENMFWYRQDPGLGLRLIYFSYDVKMKEKGDIPEGYSVSREKKERFSLILESASTNQTSMYLCASRSGGGYEQYFGPGTRLTVT.

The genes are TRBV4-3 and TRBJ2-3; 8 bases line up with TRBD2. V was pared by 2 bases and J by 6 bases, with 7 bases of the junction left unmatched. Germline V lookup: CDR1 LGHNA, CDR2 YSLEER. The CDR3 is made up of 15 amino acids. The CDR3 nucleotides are TGCGCCAGCAGCCAAATCCCGGGAGGGCGGGATACGCAGTATTTT. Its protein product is CASSQIPGGRDTQYF.

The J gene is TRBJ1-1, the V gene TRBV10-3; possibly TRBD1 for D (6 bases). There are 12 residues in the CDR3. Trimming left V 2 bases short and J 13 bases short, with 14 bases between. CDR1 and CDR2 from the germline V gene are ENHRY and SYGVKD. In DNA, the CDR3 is TGTGCCATCAGTGAGCGAACAGGGTTCGGTTTCTTT. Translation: CAISERTGFGFF.

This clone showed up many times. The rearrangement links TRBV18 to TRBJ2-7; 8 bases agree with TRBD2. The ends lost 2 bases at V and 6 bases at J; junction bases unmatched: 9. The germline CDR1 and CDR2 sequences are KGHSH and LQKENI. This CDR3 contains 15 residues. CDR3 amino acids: CASSPTGTSFPEQYF. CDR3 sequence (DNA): TGTGCCAGCTCACCAACCGGGACTAGTTTCCCCGAGCAGTACTTC.

The CDR3 coding sequence is TGTGCCAGCAGCTCTATAATCGGGAGGGCCCCCCCAGATACGCAGTATTTT. Amino acid sequence: CASSSIIGRAPPDTQYF. J is TRBJ2-3 and V is TRBV7-2; 8 bases agree with TRBD2. Trimming cost V 4 bases and J 4 bases; bases outside gene matches: 13. CDR1 is SGHTA, CDR2 FQGNSA, per germline. The CDR3 is made up of 17 amino acids.

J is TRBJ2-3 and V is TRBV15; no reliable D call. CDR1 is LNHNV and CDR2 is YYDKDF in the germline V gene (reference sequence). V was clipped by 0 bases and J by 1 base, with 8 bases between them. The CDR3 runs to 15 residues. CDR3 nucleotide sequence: TGTGCCACCAGCAGAGATCAGGTTGGCACAGATACGCAGTATTTT. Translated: CATSRDQVGTDTQYF.

The CDR3 here is CSVSFRAGGGEQYF. The CDR3 DNA is TGCAGCGTTAGCTTTAGGGCGGGGGGCGGCGAGCAGTACTTC. The genes are TRBV29-1 and TRBJ2-7; 8 bases are shared with TRBD2. The CDR3 extends over 14 amino acids. Unmatched junction bases numbered 12, after V lost 5 bases and J lost 6 bases. Germline V lookup: CDR1 SQVTM, CDR2 ANQGSEA.

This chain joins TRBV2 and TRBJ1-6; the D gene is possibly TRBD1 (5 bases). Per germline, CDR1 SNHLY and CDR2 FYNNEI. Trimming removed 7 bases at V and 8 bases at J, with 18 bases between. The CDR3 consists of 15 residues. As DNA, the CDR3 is TGTGCCAGCAATATCCCCCAGGGATTTGATTCACCCCTCCACTTT. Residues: CASNIPQGFDSPLHF.

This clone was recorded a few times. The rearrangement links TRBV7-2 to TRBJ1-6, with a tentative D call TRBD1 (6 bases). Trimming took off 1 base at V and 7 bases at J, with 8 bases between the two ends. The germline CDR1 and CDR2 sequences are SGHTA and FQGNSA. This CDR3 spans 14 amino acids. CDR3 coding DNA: TGTGCCAGCAGCTTAGGAAGGGGGAATTCACCCCTCCACTTT. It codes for CASSLGRGNSPLHF. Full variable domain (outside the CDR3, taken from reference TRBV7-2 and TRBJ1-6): GAGVSQSPSNKVTEKGKDVELRCDPISGHTALYWYRQSLGQGLEFLIYFQGNSAPDKSGLPSDRFSAERTGGSVSTLTIQRTQQEDSAVYLCASSLGRGNSPLHFGNGTRLTVT.

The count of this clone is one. In DNA form, the CDR3 reads TGTGCCAGCAGCCTTACGTCCTACGAGCAGTACTTC. The encoded protein is CASSLTSYEQYF. The V gene is TRBV5-6, the J gene TRBJ2-7; unclear D gene. V was pared by 4 bases and J by 1 base, with 6 bases between. The CDR3 runs 12 residues. Germline values: CDR1 SGHDT, CDR2 YYEEEE.

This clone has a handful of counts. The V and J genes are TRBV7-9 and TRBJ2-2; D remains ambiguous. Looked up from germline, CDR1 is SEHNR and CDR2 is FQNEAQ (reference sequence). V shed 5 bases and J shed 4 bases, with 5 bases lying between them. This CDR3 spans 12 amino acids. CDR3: CASSPSTGELFF. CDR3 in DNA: TGTGCCAGCAGCCCTAGCACCGGGGAGCTGTTTTTT.

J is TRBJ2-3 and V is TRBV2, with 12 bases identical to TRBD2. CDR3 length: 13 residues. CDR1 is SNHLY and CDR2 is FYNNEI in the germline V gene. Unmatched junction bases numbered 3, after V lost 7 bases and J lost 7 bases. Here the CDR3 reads CASKTSGGNTQYF. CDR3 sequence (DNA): TGTGCCAGCAAAACTAGCGGGGGGAATACGCAGTATTTT.

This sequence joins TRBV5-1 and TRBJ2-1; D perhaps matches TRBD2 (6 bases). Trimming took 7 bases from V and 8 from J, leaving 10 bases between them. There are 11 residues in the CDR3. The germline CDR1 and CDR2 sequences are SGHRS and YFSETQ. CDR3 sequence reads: CASQGGDEQFF. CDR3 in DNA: TGCGCCAGCCAGGGAGGCGATGAGCAGTTCTTC.

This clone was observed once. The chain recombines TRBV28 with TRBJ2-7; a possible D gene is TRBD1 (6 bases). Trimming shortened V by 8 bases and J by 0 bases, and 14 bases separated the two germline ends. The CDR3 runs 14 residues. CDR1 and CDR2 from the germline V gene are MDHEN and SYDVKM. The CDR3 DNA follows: TGTGCCAGCCTTCATACAGGGAGCTCCTACGAGCAGTACTTC. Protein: CASLHTGSSYEQYF.

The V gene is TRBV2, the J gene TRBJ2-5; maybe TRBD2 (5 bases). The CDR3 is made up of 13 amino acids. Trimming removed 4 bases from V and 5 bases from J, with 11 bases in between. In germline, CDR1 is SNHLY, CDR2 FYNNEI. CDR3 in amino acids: CASSVEGLETQYF. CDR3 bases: TGTGCCAGCAGTGTTGAGGGTTTGGAGACCCAGTACTTC.

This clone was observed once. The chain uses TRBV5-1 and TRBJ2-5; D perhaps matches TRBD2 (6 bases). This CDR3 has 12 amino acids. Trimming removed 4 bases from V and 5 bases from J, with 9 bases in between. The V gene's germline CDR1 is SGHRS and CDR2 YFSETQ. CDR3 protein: CASSGRRETQYF. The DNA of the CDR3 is TGCGCCAGCAGCGGGAGGCGGGAGACCCAGTACTTC.

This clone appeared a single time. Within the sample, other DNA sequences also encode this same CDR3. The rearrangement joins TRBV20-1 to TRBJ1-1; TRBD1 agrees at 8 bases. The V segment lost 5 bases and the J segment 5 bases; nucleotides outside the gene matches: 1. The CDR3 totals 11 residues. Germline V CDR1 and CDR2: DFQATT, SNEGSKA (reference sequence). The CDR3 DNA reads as TGCAGTGCTCAGGGGGCGACTGAAGCTTTCTTT. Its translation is CSAQGATEAFF.

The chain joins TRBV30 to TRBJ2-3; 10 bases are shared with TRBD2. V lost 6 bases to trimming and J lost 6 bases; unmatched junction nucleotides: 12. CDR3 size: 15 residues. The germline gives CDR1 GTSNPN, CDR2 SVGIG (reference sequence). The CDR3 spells CACPAIAGGPDTQYF. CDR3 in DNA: TGTGCCTGTCCCGCGATAGCGGGGGGTCCGGATACGCAGTATTTT.

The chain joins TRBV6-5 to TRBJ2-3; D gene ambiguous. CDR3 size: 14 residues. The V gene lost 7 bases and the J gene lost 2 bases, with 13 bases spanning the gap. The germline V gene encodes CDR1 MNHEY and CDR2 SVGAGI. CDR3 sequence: CASTQGRFTDTQYF. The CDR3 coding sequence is TGTGCCAGCACCCAAGGCAGGTTCACAGATACGCAGTATTTT.

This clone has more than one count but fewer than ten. This CDR3 is CASSEQGAGTDTQYF. The CDR3 coding sequence is TGTGCCAGCAGTGAACAGGGAGCCGGCACAGATACGCAGTATTTT. The V and J genes are TRBV2 and TRBJ2-3; either TRBD1 or TRBD2 may supply D (5 bases each). Trimming cost V 2 bases and J 1 base, with 10 bases left between them. CDR1 is SNHLY, CDR2 FYNNEI, per germline. The CDR3 has 15 amino acids.

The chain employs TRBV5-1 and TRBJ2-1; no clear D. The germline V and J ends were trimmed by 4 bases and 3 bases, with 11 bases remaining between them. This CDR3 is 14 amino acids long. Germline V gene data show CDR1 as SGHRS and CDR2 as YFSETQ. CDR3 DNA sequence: TGCGCCAGCAGCATCGACGCGCGCTACAATGAGCAGTTCTTC. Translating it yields CASSIDARYNEQFF.

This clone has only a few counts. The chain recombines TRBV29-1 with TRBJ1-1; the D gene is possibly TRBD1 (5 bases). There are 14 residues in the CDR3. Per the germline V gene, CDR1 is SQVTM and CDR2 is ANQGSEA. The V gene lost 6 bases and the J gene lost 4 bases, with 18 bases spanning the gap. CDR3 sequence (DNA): TGCAGCGTAAGACCGCGGGGCACGAGCACTGAAGCTTTCTTT. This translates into CSVRPRGTSTEAFF.

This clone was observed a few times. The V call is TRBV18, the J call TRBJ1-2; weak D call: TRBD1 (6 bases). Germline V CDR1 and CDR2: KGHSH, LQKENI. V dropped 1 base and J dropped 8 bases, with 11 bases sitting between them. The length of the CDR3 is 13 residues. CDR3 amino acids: CASSPLSGDGYTF. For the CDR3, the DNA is TGTGCCAGCTCACCACTGTCAGGGGACGGCTACACCTTC.

Written as DNA, the CDR3 is TGTGCCTGGAATAAGGGGGGGAACACTGAAGCTTTCTTT. Its protein is CAWNKGGNTEAFF. The chain couples TRBV30 to TRBJ1-1, with D perhaps matching TRBD1 (6 bases). V lost 4 bases, J lost 1 base, and 10 bases lay in between. Looked up from germline, CDR1 is GTSNPN and CDR2 is SVGIG (reference sequence). The length of the CDR3 is 13 residues.

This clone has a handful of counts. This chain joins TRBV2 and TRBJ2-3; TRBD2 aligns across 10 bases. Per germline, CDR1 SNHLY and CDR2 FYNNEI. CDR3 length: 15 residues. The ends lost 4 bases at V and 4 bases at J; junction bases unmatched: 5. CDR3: CASSVGLAEADTQYF. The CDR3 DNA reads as TGTGCCAGCAGTGTTGGACTAGCGGAAGCAGATACGCAGTATTTT.

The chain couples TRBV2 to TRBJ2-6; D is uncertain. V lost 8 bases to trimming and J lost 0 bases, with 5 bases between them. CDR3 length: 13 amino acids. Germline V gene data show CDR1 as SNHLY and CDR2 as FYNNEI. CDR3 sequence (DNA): TGTGCCAGCGGACCCTCTGGGGCCAACGTCCTGACTTTC. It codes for CASGPSGANVLTF.